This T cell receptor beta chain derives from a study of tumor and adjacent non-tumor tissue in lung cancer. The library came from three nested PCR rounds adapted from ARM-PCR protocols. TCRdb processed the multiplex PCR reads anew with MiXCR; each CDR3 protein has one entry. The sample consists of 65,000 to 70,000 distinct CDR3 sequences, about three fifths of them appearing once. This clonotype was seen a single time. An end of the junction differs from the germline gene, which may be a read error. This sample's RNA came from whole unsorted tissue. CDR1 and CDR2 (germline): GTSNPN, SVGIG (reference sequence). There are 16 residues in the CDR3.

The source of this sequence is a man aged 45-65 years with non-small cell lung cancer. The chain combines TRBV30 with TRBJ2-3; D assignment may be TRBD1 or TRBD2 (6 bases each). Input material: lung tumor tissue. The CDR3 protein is CAWSSGGSTFRDMQYF. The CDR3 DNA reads TGTGCCTGGAGTTCCGGGGGCTCGACCTTCCGAGATATGCAGTATTTT.